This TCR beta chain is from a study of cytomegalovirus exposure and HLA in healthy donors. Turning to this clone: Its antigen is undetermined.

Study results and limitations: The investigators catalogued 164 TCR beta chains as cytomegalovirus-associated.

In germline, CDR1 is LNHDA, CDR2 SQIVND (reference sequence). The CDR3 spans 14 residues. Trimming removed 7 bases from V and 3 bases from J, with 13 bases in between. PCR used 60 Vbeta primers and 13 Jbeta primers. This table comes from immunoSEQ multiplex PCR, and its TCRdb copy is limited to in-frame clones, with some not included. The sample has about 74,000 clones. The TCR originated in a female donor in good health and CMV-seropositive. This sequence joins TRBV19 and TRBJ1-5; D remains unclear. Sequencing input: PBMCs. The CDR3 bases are TGTGCCAGTAAAGTGCGGGGTTCCAATCAGCCCCAGCATTTT. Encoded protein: CASKVRGSNQPQHF.